A selection of T cell receptor beta chains follows, all from one sample in a study of control samples from healthy donors and cancer patients. Repertoires were generated with immunoSEQ multiplex PCR, while TCRdb's copy carries only in-frame clones and drops some. The data hold about 180,000 clones, with around 89% observed a single time. Sequencing was carried out using blood. The receptors originated from a woman aged 50 to 65 in good health. Both conserved end residues are part of each CDR3. D genes are given only for firm matches.

V gene,D gene,J gene,CDR3 protein,CDR3 DNA
TRBV7-8,NA,TRBJ1-2,CASSPPIGREGYTF,TGTGCCAGCAGCCCCCCGATAGGCAGAGAAGGCTACACCTTC
TRBV29-1,NA,TRBJ1-1,CSVAGRGREAFF,TGCAGCGTTGCAGGGCGCGGTCGTGAAGCTTTCTTT
TRBV6-6,TRBD2,TRBJ2-7,CASSYDRLAGGGEQYF,TGTGCCAGCAGTTACGATCGACTAGCGGGAGGGGGCGAGCAGTACTTC
TRBV9,TRBD1,TRBJ2-1,CASSTWDRGYNEQFF,TGTGCCAGCAGCACATGGGACAGGGGTTACAATGAGCAGTTCTTC
TRBV9,NA,TRBJ2-3,CASSVEQRYTDTQYF,TGTGCCAGCAGCGTAGAACAGCGCTACACAGATACGCAGTATTTT
TRBV10-3,TRBD1,TRBJ1-4,CAISESSGGEKLFF,TGTGCCATCAGTGAGTCGTCAGGGGGTGAAAAACTGTTTTTT
TRBV20-1,NA,TRBJ1-1,CSEWSTEAFF,TGCAGTGAATGGAGTACTGAAGCTTTCTTT
TRBV19,NA,TRBJ2-2,CASSIRDVRNTGELFF,TGTGCCAGTAGTATTCGAGACGTACGAAACACCGGGGAGCTGTTTTTT
TRBV28,NA,TRBJ2-3,CASSQALAAGRTDTQYF,TGTGCCAGCAGCCAGGCCTTGGCAGCGGGCCGCACAGATACGCAGTATTTT
TRBV24-1,TRBD2,TRBJ2-5,CATSEELAGETQYF,TGTGCCACCAGTGAGGAACTAGCGGGAGAGACCCAGTACTTC
TRBV27,TRBD1,TRBJ1-2,CASSPDRGHGYTF,TGTGCCAGCAGTCCAGACAGGGGGCACGGCTACACCTTC
TRBV7-2,TRBD1,TRBJ1-5,CASSLIQGQNQPQHF,TGTGCCAGCAGTCTCATTCAGGGACAGAATCAGCCCCAGCATTTT
TRBV14,NA,TRBJ1-3,CASSLPGISGNTIYF,TGTGCCAGCAGCCTTCCCGGTATCTCTGGAAACACCATATATTTT
TRBV4-3,TRBD2,TRBJ2-5,CASSRNRLAGETQYF,TGCGCCAGCAGCCGCAATCGACTAGCAGGGGAGACCCAGTACTTC